This T cell receptor beta chain was captured by sequencing in a study of T-cell reconstitution after alpha-beta-depleted transplantation in children. Preparing the TCRbeta library involved the use of unique molecular identifiers. MiXCR was run by TCRdb on the PCR reads, yielding one entry per CDR3 protein. The sample has some 830,000 distinct CDR3 sequences, around 17% seen once; the top ten hold approximately 5%. The CDR3 covers 15 residues. Germline lookup yields CDR1 MGHRA and CDR2 YSYEKL. The V and J ends lost 2 bases and 1 base respectively, with 12 bases between them. This TCR came from a male patient under 18 who had a stem cell transplant for acute lymphoblastic leukemia, so the T cells may come from the graft donor. The V and J genes are TRBV4-1 and TRBJ2-7; unclear D gene. This sample comprised PBMCs, mostly from graft donor cells, obtained 360 days after TCRalphabeta/CD19-depleted stem cell transplant. The CDR3 DNA reads as TGCGCCAGCAGCCAAATAGGGCGGTTATCCTACGAGCAGTACTTC. Protein: CASSQIGRLSYEQYF.